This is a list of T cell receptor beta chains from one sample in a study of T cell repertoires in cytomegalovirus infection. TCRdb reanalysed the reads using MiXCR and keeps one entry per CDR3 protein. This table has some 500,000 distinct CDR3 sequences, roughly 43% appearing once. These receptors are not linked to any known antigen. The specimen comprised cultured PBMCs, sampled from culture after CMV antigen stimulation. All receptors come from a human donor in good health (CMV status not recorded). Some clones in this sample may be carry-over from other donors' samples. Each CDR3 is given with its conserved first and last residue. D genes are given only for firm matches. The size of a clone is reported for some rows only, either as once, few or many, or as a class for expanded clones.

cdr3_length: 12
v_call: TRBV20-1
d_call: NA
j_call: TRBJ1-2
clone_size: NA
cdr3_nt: TGCAGTGCTAGCCACACTAACTATGGCTACACCTTC
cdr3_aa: CSASHTNYGYTF

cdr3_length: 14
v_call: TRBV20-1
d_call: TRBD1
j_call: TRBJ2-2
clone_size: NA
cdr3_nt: TGCAGTGCTAGAGCTACAGGGGGTGGCGGGGAGCTGTTTTTT
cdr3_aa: CSARATGGGGELFF

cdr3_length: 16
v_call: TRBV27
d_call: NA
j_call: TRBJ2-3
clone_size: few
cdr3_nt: TGTGCCAGCAGTACCAAGAGGGCCGAAGTCACAGATACGCAGTATTTT
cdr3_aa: CASSTKRAEVTDTQYF

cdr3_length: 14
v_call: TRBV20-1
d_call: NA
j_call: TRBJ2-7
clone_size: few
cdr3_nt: TGCAGTGCTAGCTCTGTCTTGATAGGGGGGTACTCGTACTTC
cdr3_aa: CSASSVLIGGYSYF

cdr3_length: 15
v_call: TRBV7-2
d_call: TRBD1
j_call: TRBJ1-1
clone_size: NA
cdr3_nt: TGTGCCAGCAGCTTAAGGACAGGGGGGAACACTGAAGCTTTGTTT
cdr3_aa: CASSLRTGGNTEALF

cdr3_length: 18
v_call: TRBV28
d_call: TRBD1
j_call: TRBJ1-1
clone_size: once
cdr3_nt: TGTGCCAGCAGTCTCAGGGGGCGTCATTCTAGGGCGGTCACTGAAGCTTTCTTT
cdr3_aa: CASSLRGRHSRAVTEAFF

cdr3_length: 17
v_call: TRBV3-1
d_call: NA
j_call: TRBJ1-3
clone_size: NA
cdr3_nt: TGTGCCAGCAGCCAAGATACAGGGACAAGCTCTGGAAACACCATATATTTT
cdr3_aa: CASSQDTGTSSGNTIYF

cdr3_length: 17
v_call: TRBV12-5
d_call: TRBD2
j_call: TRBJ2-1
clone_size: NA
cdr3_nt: TGTGCTAGTGGTCCGCGGGTTAGCGGGAGCGGATGGACTGAGCAGTTCTTC
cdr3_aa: CASGPRVSGSGWTEQFF

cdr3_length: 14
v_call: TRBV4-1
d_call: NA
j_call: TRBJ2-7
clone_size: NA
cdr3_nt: TGTGCCAGCAGCCAAGATGGCGGCGGGTACGAGCAGTACTTC
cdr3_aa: CASSQDGGGYEQYF

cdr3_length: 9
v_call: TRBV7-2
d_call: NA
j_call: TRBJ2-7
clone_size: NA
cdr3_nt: TGTGCCCGAGACGACGAGCAGTACTTC
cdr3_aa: CARDDEQYF

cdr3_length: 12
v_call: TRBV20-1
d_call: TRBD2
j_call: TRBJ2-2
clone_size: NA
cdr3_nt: TGCAGTGCTAGTCGGACTAGCGGGGAGCTGTTTTTT
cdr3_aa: CSASRTSGELFF

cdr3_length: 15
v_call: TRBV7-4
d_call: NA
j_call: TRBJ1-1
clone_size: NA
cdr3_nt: TGTGCCAGCAGCTTGTACCCCAATAGAAACACTGAAGCTTTCTTT
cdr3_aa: CASSLYPNRNTEAFF

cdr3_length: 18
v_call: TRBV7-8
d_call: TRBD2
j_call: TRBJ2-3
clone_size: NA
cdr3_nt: TGTGCCAGCAGCTTAGTGGGTAGCGGGTGGGCCCACACAGATACGCAGTATTTT
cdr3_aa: CASSLVGSGWAHTDTQYF

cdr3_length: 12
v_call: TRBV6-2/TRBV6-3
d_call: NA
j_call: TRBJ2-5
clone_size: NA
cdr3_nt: TGTGCCAGCAGCCCCGCGAGGGAGACCCAGTACTTC
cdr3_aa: CASSPARETQYF

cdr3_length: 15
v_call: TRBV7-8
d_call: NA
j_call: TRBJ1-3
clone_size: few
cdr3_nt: TGTGCCAGCAGCCTTAAGGGGGGCCTGGGCGACACCATATATTTT
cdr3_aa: CASSLKGGLGDTIYF

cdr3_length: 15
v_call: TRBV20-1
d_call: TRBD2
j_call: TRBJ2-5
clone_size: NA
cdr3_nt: TGCAGTGCTAGGAAGGGGACTAGCGGGCAAGAGACCCAGTACTTC
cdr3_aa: CSARKGTSGQETQYF

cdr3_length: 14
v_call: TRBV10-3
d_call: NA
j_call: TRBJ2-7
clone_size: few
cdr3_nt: TGTGCCATCAGGGGGGGTGGGGGAGCGGTCGAGCAGTACTTC
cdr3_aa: CAIRGGGGAVEQYF

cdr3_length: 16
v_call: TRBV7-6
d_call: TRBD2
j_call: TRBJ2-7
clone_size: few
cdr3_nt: TGTGCCAGCAGCTTAAGGATAGCGGGGGGCGCGTACGAGCAGTACTTC
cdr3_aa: CASSLRIAGGAYEQYF

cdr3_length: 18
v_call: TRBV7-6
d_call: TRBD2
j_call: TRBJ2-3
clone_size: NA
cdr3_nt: TGTGCCAGCAGCCCCGGACTAGCGGGAGGGATTCGCACAGATACGCAGTATTTT
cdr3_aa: CASSPGLAGGIRTDTQYF

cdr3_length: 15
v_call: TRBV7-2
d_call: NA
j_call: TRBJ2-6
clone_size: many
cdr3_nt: TGTGCCAGCAGCTTAAGAGGGTCCGGGGCCAACGTCCTGACTTTC
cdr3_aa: CASSLRGSGANVLTF

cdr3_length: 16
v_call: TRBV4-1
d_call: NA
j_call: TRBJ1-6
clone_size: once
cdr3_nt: TGCGCCAGCAGCCAGAGCGGGGGACGGAGCAATTCACCCCTCCACTTT
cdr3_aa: CASSQSGGRSNSPLHF

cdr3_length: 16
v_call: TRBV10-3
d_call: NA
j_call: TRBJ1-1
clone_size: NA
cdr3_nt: TGTGCCATCAGTGCGAGACAGGCCCGTTTGAACACTGAAGCTTTCTTT
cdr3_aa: CAISARQARLNTEAFF

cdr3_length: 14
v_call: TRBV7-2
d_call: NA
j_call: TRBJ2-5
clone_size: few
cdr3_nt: TGTGCCAGCAGCTCGACTAGGTATCAAGAGACCCAGTACTTC
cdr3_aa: CASSSTRYQETQYF

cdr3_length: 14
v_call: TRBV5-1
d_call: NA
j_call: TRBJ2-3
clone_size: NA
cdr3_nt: TGCGCCAGCAGGGGGACACCTAGCACAGATACGCAGTATTTT
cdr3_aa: CASRGTPSTDTQYF

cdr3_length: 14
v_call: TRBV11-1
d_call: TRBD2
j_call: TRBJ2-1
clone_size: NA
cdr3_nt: TGTGCCAGCAGCGCGGGAGGGGAGTACAATGAGCAGTTCTTC
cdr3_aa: CASSAGGEYNEQFF

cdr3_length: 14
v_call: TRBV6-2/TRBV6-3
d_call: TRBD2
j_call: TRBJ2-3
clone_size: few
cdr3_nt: TGTGCCAGCAGGGAACTAGCGGGAGCAGATACGCAGTATTTT
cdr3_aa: CASRELAGADTQYF

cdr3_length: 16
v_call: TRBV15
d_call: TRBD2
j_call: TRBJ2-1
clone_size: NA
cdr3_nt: TGTGCCACCAGCGAAGGAACTAGCGGGAGAGACAATGAGCAGTTCTTC
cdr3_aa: CATSEGTSGRDNEQFF

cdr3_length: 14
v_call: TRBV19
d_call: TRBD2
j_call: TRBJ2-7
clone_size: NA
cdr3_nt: TGTGCCAGTAGCCAAGAACTAGCGGACTACGAGCAGTACTTC
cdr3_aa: CASSQELADYEQYF

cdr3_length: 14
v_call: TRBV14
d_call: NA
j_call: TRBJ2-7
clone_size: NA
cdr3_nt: TGTGCCAGCAGCCAACAGCCCACAAACGGCGAGCAGTACTTC
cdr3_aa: CASSQQPTNGEQYF

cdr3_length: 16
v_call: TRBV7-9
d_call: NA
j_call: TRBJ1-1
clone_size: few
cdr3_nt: TGTGCCAGCAGCTTGGGCGGGACGCAAGGAACACTGGAAGCTTTCTTT
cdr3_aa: CASSLGGTQGTLEAFF

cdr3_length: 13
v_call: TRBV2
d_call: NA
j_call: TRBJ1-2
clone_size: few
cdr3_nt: TGTGCCAGCAGTAGTTCGAGGAGCTATGGCTACACCTTC
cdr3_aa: CASSSSRSYGYTF

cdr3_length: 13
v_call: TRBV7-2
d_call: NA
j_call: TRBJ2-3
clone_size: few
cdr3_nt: TGTGCCAGCAGCCCCGGGTGGCCAGATACGCAGTATTTT
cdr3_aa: CASSPGWPDTQYF

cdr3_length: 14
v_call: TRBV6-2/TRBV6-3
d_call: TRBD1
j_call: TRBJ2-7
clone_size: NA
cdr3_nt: TGTGCCAGCAAGATCGGACAGGGAACCTACGAGCAGTACTTC
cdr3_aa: CASKIGQGTYEQYF

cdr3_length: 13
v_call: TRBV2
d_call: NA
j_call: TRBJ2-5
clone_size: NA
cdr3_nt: TGTGCCAGCAGTGAATGGGGGTTAGAGACCCAGTACTTC
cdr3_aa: CASSEWGLETQYF

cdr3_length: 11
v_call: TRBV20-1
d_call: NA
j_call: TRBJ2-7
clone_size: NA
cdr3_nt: TGCAGTGCTAGTAATCAGGGCGAGCAGTACTTC
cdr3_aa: CSASNQGEQYF

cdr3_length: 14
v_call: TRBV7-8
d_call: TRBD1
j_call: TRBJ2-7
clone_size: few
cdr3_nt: TGTGCCAGCAGCTCGGCAGGGGGCTTTCACGAGCAGTACTTC
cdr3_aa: CASSSAGGFHEQYF

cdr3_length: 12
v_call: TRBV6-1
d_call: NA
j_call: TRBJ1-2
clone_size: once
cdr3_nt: TGTGCCAGCAGAAGACCGAGCTATGGCTACACCTTC
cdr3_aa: CASRRPSYGYTF

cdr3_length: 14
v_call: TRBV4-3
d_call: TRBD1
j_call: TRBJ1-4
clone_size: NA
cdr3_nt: TGCGCCAGCAGCCAGCGGACAGGTGATGAAAAACTGTTTTTT
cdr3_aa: CASSQRTGDEKLFF

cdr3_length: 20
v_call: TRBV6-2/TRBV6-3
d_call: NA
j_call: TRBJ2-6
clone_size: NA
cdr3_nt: TGTGCCAGCACCCTAACTCGTAGGGCGGAGCGCTCGGGAGGGGCCAACGTCCTGACTTTC
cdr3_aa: CASTLTRRAERSGGANVLTF

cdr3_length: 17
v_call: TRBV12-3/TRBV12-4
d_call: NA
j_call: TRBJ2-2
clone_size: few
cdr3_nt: TGTGCCAGCAGTTTCTTGCTTGGACCCGCGATGGCCGGGGAGCTGTTTTTT
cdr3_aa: CASSFLLGPAMAGELFF

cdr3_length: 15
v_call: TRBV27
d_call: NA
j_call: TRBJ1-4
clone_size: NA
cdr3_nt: TGTGCCAGCAGTCCTACACGGGGACTGAATGAAAAACTGTTTTTT
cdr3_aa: CASSPTRGLNEKLFF

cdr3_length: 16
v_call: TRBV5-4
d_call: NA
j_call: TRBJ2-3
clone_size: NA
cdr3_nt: TGTGCCAGCAGCTTGGGAGGGCGCCAAAGCACAGATACGCAGTATTTT
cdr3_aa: CASSLGGRQSTDTQYF

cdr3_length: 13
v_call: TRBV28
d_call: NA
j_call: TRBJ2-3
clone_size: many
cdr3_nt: TGTGCCAGCAGGGAGCTAGCTTCAGATACGCAGTATTTT
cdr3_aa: CASRELASDTQYF

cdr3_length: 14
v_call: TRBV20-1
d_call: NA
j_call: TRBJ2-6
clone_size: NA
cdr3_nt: TGCAGTGCTAGTTACCAATCTGGGGCCAACGTCCTGACTTTC
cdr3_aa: CSASYQSGANVLTF

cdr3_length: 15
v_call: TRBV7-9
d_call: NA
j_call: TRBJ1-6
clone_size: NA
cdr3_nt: TGTGCCAGCACCAGATCGGGCAGGGATAATTCACCCCTCCACTTT
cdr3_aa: CASTRSGRDNSPLHF

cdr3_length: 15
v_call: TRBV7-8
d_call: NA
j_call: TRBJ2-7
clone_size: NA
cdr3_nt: TGTGCCAGCAGCCAAGCCCAGGGATTCTTCCACGAGCAGTACTTC
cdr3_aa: CASSQAQGFFHEQYF

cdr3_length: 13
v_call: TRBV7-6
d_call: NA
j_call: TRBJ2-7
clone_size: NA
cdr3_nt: TGTGCCAGCAGCCTAGGATTCGGCTACGAGCAGTACTTC
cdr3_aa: CASSLGFGYEQYF

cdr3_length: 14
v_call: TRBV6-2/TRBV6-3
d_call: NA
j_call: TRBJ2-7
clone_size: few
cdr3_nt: TGTGCCAGCAGTTACACCGTAGGATTGAGCGAGCAGTACTTC
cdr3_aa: CASSYTVGLSEQYF

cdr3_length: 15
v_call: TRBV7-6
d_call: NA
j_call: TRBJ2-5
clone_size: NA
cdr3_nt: TGTGCCAGCAGCCTGACAACGGGGGATAAAGAGACCCAGTACTTC
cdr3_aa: CASSLTTGDKETQYF

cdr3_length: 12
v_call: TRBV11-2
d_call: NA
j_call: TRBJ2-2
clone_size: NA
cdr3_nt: TGTGCCAGCACCGGAAGGGCCGGGGAGCTGTTTTTT
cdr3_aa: CASTGRAGELFF

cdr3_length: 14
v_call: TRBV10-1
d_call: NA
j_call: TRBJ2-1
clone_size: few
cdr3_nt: TGCGCCAGCAGTGAGTCCGGGGCGGACCGCCGGCAGTTCTTC
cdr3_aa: CASSESGADRRQFF

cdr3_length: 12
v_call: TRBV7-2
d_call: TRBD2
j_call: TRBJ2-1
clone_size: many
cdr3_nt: TGTGCCAGCAGCTCGACTAGCGGTGAGCAGTTCTTC
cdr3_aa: CASSSTSGEQFF

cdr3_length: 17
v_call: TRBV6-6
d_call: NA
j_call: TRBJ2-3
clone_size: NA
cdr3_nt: TGTGCCAGCAGTTACTCGAGTGCAGGGCCTAGCACAGATACGCAGTATTTT
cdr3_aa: CASSYSSAGPSTDTQYF

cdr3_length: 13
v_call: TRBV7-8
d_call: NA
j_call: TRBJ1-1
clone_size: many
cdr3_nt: TGTGCCAGCAGCTTAAGGGGGAGGACTGAAGCTTTCTTT
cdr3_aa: CASSLRGRTEAFF

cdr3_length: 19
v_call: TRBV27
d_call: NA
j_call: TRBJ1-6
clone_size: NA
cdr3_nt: TGTGCCAGCAGTTTATCCACGGGTTCGTGGGGGGGGATAGAGTCACCCCTCCACTTT
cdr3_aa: CASSLSTGSWGGIESPLHF

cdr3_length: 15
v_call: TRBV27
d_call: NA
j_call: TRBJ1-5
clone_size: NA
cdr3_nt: TGTGCCACCTCGGCGCTCGGGGGAGTCGGTCAGCCCCAGCATTTT
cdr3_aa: CATSALGGVGQPQHF